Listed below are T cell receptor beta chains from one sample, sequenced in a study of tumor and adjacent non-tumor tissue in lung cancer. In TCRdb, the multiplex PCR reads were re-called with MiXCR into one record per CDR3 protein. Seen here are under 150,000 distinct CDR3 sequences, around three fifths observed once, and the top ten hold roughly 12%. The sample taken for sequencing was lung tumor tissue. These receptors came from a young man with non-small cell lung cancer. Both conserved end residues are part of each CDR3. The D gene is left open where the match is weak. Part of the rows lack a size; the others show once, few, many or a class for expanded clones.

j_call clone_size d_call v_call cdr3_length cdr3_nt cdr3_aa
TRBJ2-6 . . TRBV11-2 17 TGTGTCAGCAGCCTTCAGCCCAGGGGGGCTGGGGCCAACGTCCTGACTTTC CVSSLQPRGAGANVLTF
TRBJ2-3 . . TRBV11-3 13 TGTGCCTGCAGTTTTTCAGGGTACGATACGCAGTATTTT CACSFSGYDTQYF
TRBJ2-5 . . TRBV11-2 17 TGTGTCAACGGCTTAGAACTCCAGGAGGGATGGGGAGAGACCCAGTACTTC CVNGLELQEGWGETQYF
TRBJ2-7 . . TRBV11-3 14 TGTGCCAGCAGCTTAGTTCAAGTGGGTTACGAGGAGTACTTC CASSLVQVGYEEYF
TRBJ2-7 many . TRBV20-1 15 TGCAGTGCTTTACCCGGGGAAGGCGTGAGTAGCGAGCAGTACTTC CSALPGEGVSSEQYF
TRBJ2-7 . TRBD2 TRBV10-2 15 TGCGCAAGCAGTGAGATCCTAGCGGGGATCTACGAGCAGTACTTC CASSEILAGIYEQYF
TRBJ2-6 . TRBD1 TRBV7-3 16 TGTGCCAGCAGCTTAAACAGGGGCTCTGGGGCCAACGTCCTGACTTTC CASSLNRGSGANVLTF
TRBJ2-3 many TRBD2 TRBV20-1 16 TGCAGTGCTAGACCCCGCGGGGGGTATAGCACAGATACGCAGTATTTT CSARPRGGYSTDTQYF
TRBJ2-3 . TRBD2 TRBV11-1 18 TGTGCCAGCAGCGATCCTGGGACTAGCAGGGATTACACTGATACGCAGTATTTT CASSDPGTSRDYTDTQYF
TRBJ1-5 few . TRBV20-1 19 TGCAGTGCAACCCAAAGCAGCGGACGGATTTTGGGAAGCAATCAGTCCCAGCATTTT CSATQSSGRILGSNQSQHF